Here is one TCR beta chain with its context. The repertoire was sequenced with immunoSEQ multiplex PCR; TCRdb's copy has only in-frame clones and lacks some. The sample yields 65,000 or so clones, more than 80% seen once. This sample was taken from a study of blood T cell repertoires in COVID-19. Sequences were obtained from peripheral blood. The source of this sequence is an elderly man with acute or convalescent COVID-19.

CDR3 protein: CASSIASGGDTGELFF. CDR3 nucleotides: TGTGCCAGTAGTATCGCTAGCGGGGGGGACACCGGGGAGCTGTTTTTT. The chain carries TRBV19 and TRBJ2-2; TRBD2 matches 12 bases. The CDR3 runs 16 residues. Germline CDR1 LNHDA, CDR2 SQIVND (reference sequence). The trim removed 3 bases at V and 3 bases at J, leaving 2 bases unmatched. The full variable domain, its missing parts supplied by reference TRBV19 and TRBJ2-2, is DGGITQSPKYLFRKEGQNVTLSCEQNLNHDAMYWYRQDPGQGLRLIYYSQIVNDFQKGDIAEGYSVSREKKESFPLTVTSAQKNPTAFYLCASSIASGGDTGELFFGEGSRLTVL.